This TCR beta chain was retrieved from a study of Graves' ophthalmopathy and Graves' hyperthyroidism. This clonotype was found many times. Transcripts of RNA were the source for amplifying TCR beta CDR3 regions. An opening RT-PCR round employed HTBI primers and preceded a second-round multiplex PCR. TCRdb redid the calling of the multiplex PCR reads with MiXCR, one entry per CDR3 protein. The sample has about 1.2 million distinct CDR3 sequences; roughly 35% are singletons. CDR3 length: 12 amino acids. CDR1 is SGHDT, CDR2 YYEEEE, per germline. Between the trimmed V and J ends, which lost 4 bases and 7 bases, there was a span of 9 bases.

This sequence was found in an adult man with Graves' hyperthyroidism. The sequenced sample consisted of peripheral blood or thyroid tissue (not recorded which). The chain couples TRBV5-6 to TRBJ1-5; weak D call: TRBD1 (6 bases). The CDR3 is CASSVQGQPQHF. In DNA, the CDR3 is TGTGCCAGCAGCGTACAGGGACAGCCCCAGCATTTT.